This note documents a single TCR beta chain sequence. The CDR3 has 15 amino acids. Trimming took off 5 bases at V and 6 bases at J, with 17 bases between the two ends. CDR1 is MNHEY and CDR2 is SVGEGT in the germline V gene. The sample originates from a study of T cells in Graves' hyperthyroidism and ophthalmopathy. RNA transcripts yielded amplified TCR beta CDR3 regions. First-round RT-PCR of the TCR CDR3 relied on the HTBI primer set. TCRdb ran MiXCR on the multiplex PCR reads and lists one entry per CDR3 protein. The table records around 300,000 distinct CDR3 sequences, about 20% of them present only once.

Sequencing was done on a sample of blood. The chain couples TRBV6-2 or TRBV6-3 to TRBJ1-5, with D maybe TRBD1 (6 bases). This receptor was taken from a man aged 25 to 40 with Graves' ophthalmopathy. The DNA for the CDR3 is TGTGCCAGCAGTAAAGGGGGGGGCGGCGTTCAGCCCCAGCATTTT. Translating gives CASSKGGGGVQPQHF.